The 29 T cell receptor beta chains reported below all come from one sample, sequenced in a study of blood T cell repertoires in COVID-19. Clones were read by immunoSEQ multiplex PCR, and TCRdb kept only the in-frame ones, dropping some. The sample holds some 180,000 clones, more than 80% seen once. Sequenced input: peripheral blood. The receptors were gathered from a woman aged 55 to 70 with acute or convalescent COVID-19.

CDR3 nucleotide sequence: TGTGCCAGCTCACCAAAAAACAGGGAGAGTTCACCCCTCCACTTT. This translates into CASSPKNRESSPLHF. This sequence joins TRBV18 and TRBJ1-6; TRBD1 is a possible D gene (6 bases). Germline CDR1 is KGHSH and CDR2 is LQKENI. The CDR3 sequence is 15 residues long. Trimming removed 2 bases from V and 9 bases from J, with 14 bases in between.

The chain employs TRBV19 and TRBJ1-1; D perhaps matches TRBD1 (6 bases). CDR1 LNHDA and CDR2 SQIVND come from the germline V gene (reference sequence). The V end was cut by 1 base, the J end by 5 bases, with 8 bases between. The CDR3 loop spans 13 amino acids. The CDR3 DNA is TGTGCCAGTAGTATAGTGAGGGGGACTGAAGCTTTCTTT. Encoded protein: CASSIVRGTEAFF.

This chain uses TRBV5-1 with TRBJ2-2; 11 bases agree with TRBD2. The CDR3 loop spans 16 amino acids. Germline-derived CDR1 and CDR2 are SGHRS and YFSETQ. The V gene end was trimmed by 3 bases and the J gene end by 2 bases; junction bases not matched to a gene: 3. The chain's CDR3 is CASSWGLADNTGELFF. As DNA, the CDR3 is TGCGCCAGCAGCTGGGGACTAGCGGATAACACCGGGGAGCTGTTTTTT.

There are a few counts of this clone. The V call is TRBV2, the J call TRBJ1-5; D ambiguous. This CDR3 has 14 amino acids. The V gene's germline CDR1 is SNHLY and CDR2 FYNNEI. V was cut by 6 bases and J by 0 bases, with 9 bases left in between. In nucleotides, the CDR3 is TGTGCCAGCAGCGGGATTAATAGCAATCAGCCCCAGCATTTT. It is translated as CASSGINSNQPQHF. Full variable domain (outside the CDR3, taken from reference TRBV2 and TRBJ1-5): EPEVTQTPSHQVTQMGQEVILRCVPISNHLYFYWYRQILGQKVEFLVSFYNNEISEKSEIFDDQFSVERPDGSNFTLKIRSTKLEDSAMYFCASSGINSNQPQHFGDGTRLSIL.

The chain carries TRBV19 and TRBJ1-2; D is perhaps TRBD1 (6 bases). The CDR3 is 13 amino acids. V was trimmed by 6 bases and J by 8 bases, leaving 16 bases between them. The germline CDR1 and CDR2 sequences are LNHDA and SQIVND (reference sequence). CDR3 sequence: CASRRAGGQGYTF. DNA for the CDR3: TGTGCCAGTAGAAGGGCGGGGGGCCAGGGCTACACCTTC.

The gene calls are TRBV2 and TRBJ2-1; the match to TRBD2 covers 7 bases. This CDR3 comprises 13 residues. Germline CDR1 reads SNHLY; CDR2 reads FYNNEI. J lost 7 bases, V lost 6 bases, and 6 bases had no gene match. CDR3 in DNA: TGTGCCAGCAGCCTGGGGGGGAAGAATGAGCAGTTCTTC. This translates into CASSLGGKNEQFF.

The V and J genes are TRBV3-1 (or the pseudogene TRBV3-2) and TRBJ1-1; a possible D gene is TRBD1 (5 bases). V was cut by 4 bases and J by 6 bases, with 12 bases left in between. The CDR3 contains 13 residues. Germline CDR1 is LGHDT and CDR2 is YNNKEL (reference sequence). DNA of the CDR3: TGTGCCAGCAGCCCCAGGGATAGGGCTGAAGCTTTCTTT. This encodes CASSPRDRAEAFF.

V is TRBV10-3 and J is TRBJ2-7; a possible D gene is TRBD2 (6 bases). The CDR3 totals 15 residues. V was clipped by 3 bases and J by 1 base, with 13 bases between them. Per germline, CDR1 ENHRY and CDR2 SYGVKD. The CDR3 here is CAISDPGTGSYEQYF. The CDR3 DNA reads TGTGCCATCAGTGACCCCGGGACTGGGTCCTACGAGCAGTACTTC.

V gene TRBV18 combines with J gene TRBJ1-2; D call uncertain. The CDR3 consists of 15 residues. The germline V and J ends were trimmed by 1 base and 4 bases, with 13 bases remaining between them. Germline V gene data show CDR1 as KGHSH and CDR2 as LQKENI. The CDR3 region is CASSPQGRRSYGYTF. CDR3 nucleotide sequence: TGTGCCAGCTCACCACAAGGAAGAAGGAGCTATGGCTACACCTTC.

The V and J genes are TRBV5-1 and TRBJ1-1; unclear D gene. This CDR3 has 13 amino acids. The V end lost 2 bases, the J end lost 8 bases, and 13 bases lay between the germline ends. Germline CDR1 SGHRS, CDR2 YFSETQ. The CDR3 sequence: CASSFASGEEAFF. The CDR3 DNA sequence: TGCGCCAGCAGCTTCGCCTCCGGGGAGGAAGCTTTCTTT.

The V call is TRBV28, the J call TRBJ2-7, with 12 bases fitting TRBD2. CDR3 length: 17 residues. Looked up from germline, CDR1 is MDHEN and CDR2 is SYDVKM. V shed 6 bases, J shed 1 base, and the junction held 10 bases outside the gene matches. DNA of the CDR3: TGTGCCAGCAGCACCCCCGCCGGACTAGCGGGGTCCTACGAGCAGTACGTC. This gives the protein CASSTPAGLAGSYEQYV.

This chain uses TRBV4-1 with TRBJ1-5; D gene unclear. Trimming shortened V by 0 bases and J by 0 bases, and 9 bases separated the two germline ends. Germline CDR1 reads MGHRA; CDR2 reads YSYEKL. The CDR3 consists of 16 residues. The CDR3 DNA follows: TGCGCCAGCAGCCAAGAATGGCTGGCTAGCAATCAGCCCCAGCATTTT. Protein sequence: CASSQEWLASNQPQHF.

A note on this clone: This same CDR3 is encoded by further DNA sequences in the sample. V and J are TRBV2 and TRBJ1-5; possible D gene TRBD1, 5 bases. Germline assignment: CDR1 SNHLY and CDR2 FYNNEI. This CDR3 is built from 14 residues. The V end lost 3 bases, the J end lost 7 bases, and 13 bases lay between the germline ends. CDR3 in amino acids: CASSDRGIGQPQHF. The CDR3 DNA follows: TGTGCCAGCAGTGATCGGGGGATAGGACAGCCCCAGCATTTT.

This clone came up once. CDR3 DNA sequence: TGTGCCAGCAGCCGGCAGGGGGCCGGAAACACCATATATTTT. It specifies CASSRQGAGNTIYF. The genes are TRBV3-1 (or the pseudogene TRBV3-2) and TRBJ1-3; 8 nucleotides line up with TRBD1. CDR1 is LGHDT, CDR2 YNNKEL, per germline (reference sequence). Trimming removed 4 bases from V and 4 bases from J; junction bases left unmatched: 3. CDR3 length: 14 amino acids.

This chain links TRBV9 with TRBJ2-5, with D unclear. The germline V gene has CDR1 SGDLS and CDR2 YYNGEE. The CDR3 is 13 amino acids. V was cut by 0 bases and J by 4 bases, with 7 bases left in between. The CDR3 protein is CASSVAVSETQYF. The CDR3 DNA reads as TGTGCCAGCAGCGTAGCGGTGTCAGAGACCCAGTACTTC. The full variable domain, its missing parts supplied by reference TRBV9 and TRBJ2-5, is DSGVTQTPKHLITATGQRVTLRCSPRSGDLSVYWYQQSLDQGLQFLIQYYNGEERAKGNILERFSAQQFPDLHSELNLSSLELGDSALYFCASSVAVSETQYFGPGTRLLVL.

This clone was seen more than once but under ten times. This sequence joins TRBV20-1 and TRBJ1-2, with D unclear. The CDR3 length is 11 residues. Germline CDR1 reads DFQATT; CDR2 reads SNEGSKA (reference sequence). V was pared by 4 bases and J by 7 bases, with 10 bases between. DNA for the CDR3: TGCAGTGCTATGGTCCGGGGTGGCTACACCTTC. Its translation is CSAMVRGGYTF.

The chain has TRBV2 and TRBJ2-1; 10 bases agree with TRBD2. Germline assignment: CDR1 SNHLY and CDR2 FYNNEI. This CDR3 contains 14 residues. This chain's CDR3 is CAAALEREGNEQFF. The CDR3, as DNA: TGTGCTGCAGCGCTTGAGCGGGAGGGCAATGAGCAGTTCTTC.

The chain uses TRBV19 and TRBJ2-5, with D hard to call. Germline V lookup: CDR1 LNHDA, CDR2 SQIVND (reference sequence). The CDR3 loop spans 13 amino acids. V lost 3 bases and J lost 1, with 6 bases in between. CDR3 amino acids: CASSMRIQETQYF. CDR3 in DNA: TGTGCCAGTAGTATGCGGATCCAAGAGACCCAGTACTTC.

The chain carries TRBV28 and TRBJ1-1; D gene ambiguous. V was trimmed by 3 bases and J by 8 bases, leaving 13 bases between them. In germline, CDR1 is MDHEN, CDR2 SYDVKM. This CDR3 comprises 13 residues. The CDR3 here is CASSFEPFREAFF. CDR3 sequence (DNA): TGTGCCAGCAGTTTCGAGCCCTTTCGGGAAGCTTTCTTT.

V gene TRBV7-9 combines with J gene TRBJ2-7, with TRBD1 identical over 7 bases. The CDR3 has 13 residues. The trim removed 5 bases at V and 1 base at J, leaving 2 bases unmatched. The germline gives CDR1 SEHNR, CDR2 FQNEAQ (reference sequence). CDR3 nucleotide sequence: TGTGCCAGCAGCGTGGGACAGTCCTACGAGCAGTACTTC. Amino acids: CASSVGQSYEQYF.

The count of this clone is one. V and J are TRBV18 and TRBJ1-2, with 7 nucleotides matching TRBD1. Germline loops: CDR1 KGHSH, CDR2 LQKENI. CDR3 length: 14 residues. The V segment lost 3 bases and the J segment 2 bases; nucleotides outside the gene matches: 3. The chain's CDR3 is CASSPTGLNYGYTF. CDR3 nucleotides: TGTGCCAGCTCACCGACAGGGCTAAACTATGGCTACACCTTC.

The rearrangement links TRBV6-5 to TRBJ2-1; 7 bases are a match to TRBD1. Germline V gene sequence: CDR1 MNHEY, CDR2 SVGAGI. This CDR3 has 13 residues. The V and J ends lost 6 bases and 5 bases, in that order; junction bases with no gene match: 4. The CDR3 spells CASSADRDNEQFF. The DNA for the CDR3 is TGTGCCAGCAGCGCAGACAGGGACAATGAGCAGTTCTTC.

This clone was picked up one time. This rearrangement joins TRBV5-1 to TRBJ2-3; TRBD2 matches at 14 bases. V trimming: 3 bases; J trimming: 6 bases; junction bases outside the gene matches: 12. The CDR3 length is 18 residues. From germline, CDR1 is SGHRS and CDR2 YFSETQ. Here the CDR3 DNA reads TGCGCCAGCAGCTCGAACCTACCGGGACTAGCGGGAGTTGATACGCAGTATTTT. This sequence encodes CASSSNLPGLAGVDTQYF.

The chain combines TRBV6-1 with TRBJ1-6; 7 bases match TRBD1. V was pared by 4 bases and J by 5 bases, with 8 bases of the junction left unmatched. This CDR3 has 16 residues. From germline, CDR1 is MNHNS and CDR2 SASEGT. CDR3 loop: CASSGRGGNNNSPLHF. The CDR3, as DNA: TGTGCCAGCAGTGGCAGAGGGGGCAATAATAATTCACCCCTCCACTTT.

The V gene is TRBV4-2, the J gene TRBJ1-5, with 9 positions matching TRBD1. The CDR3 is 13 residues long. Germline V lookup: CDR1 LGHNA, CDR2 YNFKEQ. J lost 5 bases, V lost 4 bases, and 0 bases had no gene match. The CDR3 spells CASSRDRDQPQHF. The CDR3 DNA follows: TGTGCCAGCAGCCGGGACAGGGATCAGCCCCAGCATTTT.

The chain carries TRBV9 and TRBJ1-1; unclear D gene. CDR3 size: 14 residues. The V end lost 3 bases, the J end lost 7 bases, and 16 bases lay between the germline ends. Germline V lookup: CDR1 SGDLS, CDR2 YYNGEE. The CDR3, as DNA: TGTGCCAGCAGCGCCTCCCCGACAAGAATTGAAGCTTTCTTT. Amino acids: CASSASPTRIEAFF. Full variable domain (missing parts from reference TRBV9 and TRBJ1-1): DSGVTQTPKHLITATGQRVTLRCSPRSGDLSVYWYQQSLDQGLQFLIQYYNGEERAKGNILERFSAQQFPDLHSELNLSSLELGDSALYFCASSASPTRIEAFFGQGTRLTVV.

The rearrangement joins TRBV5-1 to TRBJ2-7; 13 bases line up with TRBD2. Unmatched junction bases numbered 8, after V lost 4 bases and J lost 4 bases. The CDR3 contains 16 residues. Germline assignment: CDR1 SGHRS and CDR2 YFSETQ. CDR3 bases: TGCGCCAGCAGCCGATTCGGACTAGCGGGAGCGTACGAGCAGTACTTC. This gives the protein CASSRFGLAGAYEQYF.

The gene calls are TRBV6-1 and TRBJ1-5; 7 bases map to TRBD1. V shed 3 bases and J 5 bases; nucleotides not matched to a gene: 4. Germline-derived CDR1 and CDR2 are MNHNS and SASEGT. The CDR3 totals 14 residues. The CDR3 is CASSENRGYQPQHF. DNA of the CDR3: TGTGCCAGCAGTGAGAACAGGGGTTATCAGCCCCAGCATTTT.

This chain uses TRBV6-2 or TRBV6-3 with TRBJ1-1, with D hard to call. CDR1 MNHEY and CDR2 SVGEGT come from the germline V gene. The CDR3 sequence is 17 residues long. V lost 5 bases to trimming and J lost 1 base, with 20 bases between them. The CDR3 DNA sequence: TGTGCCAGCAGTCCCAATACGATGTTGTGGGCGAACACTGAAGCTTTCTTT. Protein product: CASSPNTMLWANTEAFF.